This TCR beta chain was captured by sequencing in a study of cytomegalovirus exposure and HLA in healthy donors. Study-level findings and limits: For most TCR sequences rarity was the rule, although some public TCRs occurred in many donors.

This clone was detected a few times. Its antigen is currently unknown. Vbeta (60) and Jbeta (13) primers were used in the PCR. The protocol was immunoSEQ multiplex PCR, while the TCRdb copy is restricted to in-frame clones and leaves out a portion. The sample includes 120,000 or so clones, 15% to 19% of them seen just once. The V end lost 2 bases, the J end lost 3 bases, and 8 bases lay between the germline ends. CDR1 is SNHLY, CDR2 FYNNEI, per germline. There are 14 residues in the CDR3. This sequence was found in a woman between 18 and 29 years old in good health and CMV-seronegative. The sample taken for sequencing was PBMCs. This chain connects TRBV2 to TRBJ1-5; D is unclear. The CDR3 protein is CASSESGYNQPQHF. Written as DNA, the CDR3 is TGTGCCAGCAGTGAATCGGGTTACAATCAGCCCCAGCATTTT.